The clone carrying this T cell receptor (beta chain) turned up a few times. TCRdb keeps only in-frame clones here, not all; method: immunoSEQ multiplex PCR. The sample lists 350,000 to 400,000 clones, more than 75% seen once, with less than 1.5% in the top ten. The sample is drawn from a study of blood T cell repertoires in COVID-19. Turning to the study itself: Samples taken during acute and convalescent COVID-19 were collected in the United States, Italy and Spain.

Participant age was roughly 18 to 100 years, and participants resided in around 24 US areas. Donors were grouped by their self-reported clinical history. The recovered donors of Cohort 3 showed two negative PCRs, clearance, or symptom resolution. V gave up 4 bases and J gave up 4 bases; unmatched junction bases: 5. There are 15 residues in the CDR3. The V gene's germline CDR1 is SGDLS and CDR2 YYNGEE. This receptor was taken from a woman younger than 35 who had recovered from COVID-19. The V and J genes are TRBV9 and TRBJ2-1; TRBD2 matches 10 bases. The specimen was PBMCs or T cells enriched from blood (not recorded which). The CDR3 bases are TGTGCCAGCAGCCCCGGGACTAGCGCTTACAATGAGCAGTTCTTC. As protein: CASSPGTSAYNEQFF.